The next 2 T cell receptor beta chains were all read from a single sample in a study of a mutant IDH1 vaccine in newly diagnosed glioma. The assay was immunoSEQ multiplex PCR, and TCRdb's table has in-frame clones only and misses some. The data contain approximately 57,000 clones, around 80% of them seen just once; the ten biggest clones take up roughly 8.1%. No cognate antigen is known for these TCRs. The time point denotes: week 23, last vaccination. Every vaccine dose comprised 300 ug of mutant IDH1 20-mer peptide plus topical imiquimod. This specimen was PBMCs, taken from a glioma patient whose treatment included an IDH1 peptide vaccine. The origin of the receptors is a woman aged 40 to 50 with glioma. Some clones in this sample may be carry-over from other donors' samples.

J is TRBJ1-1 and V is TRBV6-1; weak D call: TRBD1 (5 bases). CDR3 size: 13 residues. Germline lookup yields CDR1 MNHNS and CDR2 SASEGT. V was trimmed by 6 bases and J by 7 bases, leaving 15 bases between them. The CDR3 here is CASRGEGAFEAFF. The CDR3 DNA follows: TGTGCCAGCAGAGGGGAAGGGGCTTTTGAAGCTTTCTTT.

The chain couples TRBV9 to TRBJ2-3, with a possible D match to TRBD1 (6 bases). V lost 0 bases, J lost 5 bases, and 13 bases lay in between. The CDR3 length is 15 residues. The V gene's germline CDR1 is SGDLS and CDR2 YYNGEE. The CDR3 sequence: CASSVDPSQGDTQYF. CDR3 DNA sequence: TGTGCCAGCAGCGTAGACCCCTCACAGGGAGATACGCAGTATTTT.